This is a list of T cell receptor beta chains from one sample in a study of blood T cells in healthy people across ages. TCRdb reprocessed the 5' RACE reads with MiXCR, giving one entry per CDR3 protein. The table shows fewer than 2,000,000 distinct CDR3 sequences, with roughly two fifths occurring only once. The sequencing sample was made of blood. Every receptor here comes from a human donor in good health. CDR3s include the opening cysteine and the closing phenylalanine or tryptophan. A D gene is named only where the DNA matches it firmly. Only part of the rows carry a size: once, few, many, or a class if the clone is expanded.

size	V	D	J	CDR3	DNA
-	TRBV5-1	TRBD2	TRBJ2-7	CASGLELRRGAYYEQYF	TGCGCCAGCGGGTTGGAATTGAGGCGGGGGGCCTACTACGAGCAGTACTTC
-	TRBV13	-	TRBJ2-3	CASTLQGSLYTQYF	TGTGCCAGCACCCTGCAGGGCAGCCTTTATACGCAGTATTTT
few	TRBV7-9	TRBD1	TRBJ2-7	CASSPSDRSSYEQYF	TGTGCCAGCAGCCCATCGGACAGGAGCTCCTACGAGCAGTACTTC
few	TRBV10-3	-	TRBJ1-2	CAISEARSGADGYTF	TGTGCCATCAGTGAGGCTCGGTCAGGGGCGGATGGCTACACCTTC
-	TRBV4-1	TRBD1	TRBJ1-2	CASSQEPHGQGDYGYTF	TGCGCCAGCAGCCAAGAGCCCCACGGACAGGGGGACTATGGCTACACCTTC
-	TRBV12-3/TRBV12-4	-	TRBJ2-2	CASRRRDLNTGELFF	TGTGCCAGCAGACGTCGGGACCTGAACACCGGGGAGCTGTTTTTT
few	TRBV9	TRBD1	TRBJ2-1	CASSVDLATGGYNEQFF	TGTGCCAGCAGCGTAGATTTGGCGACAGGGGGTTACAATGAGCAGTTCTTC
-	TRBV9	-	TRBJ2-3	CASSADSGVGGDTQYF	TGTGCCAGCAGCGCTGATTCGGGAGTTGGGGGAGATACGCAGTATTTT
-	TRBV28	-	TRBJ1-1	CASSLGQGLGAEAFF	TGTGCCAGCAGTTTAGGGCAGGGGTTGGGCGCTGAAGCTTTCTTT
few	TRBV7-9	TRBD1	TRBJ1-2	CASSSSSRTGEVNCGYTF	TGTGCCAGCAGCTCTTCTTCTAGGACAGGGGAGGTTAACTGTGGCTACACCTTC
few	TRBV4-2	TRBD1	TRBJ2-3	CASSQDRTGPADTQYF	TGTGCCAGCAGCCAGGATCGGACAGGGCCTGCAGATACGCAGTATTTT
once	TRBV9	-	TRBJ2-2	CASSVGGSANTGELFF	TGTGCCAGCAGCGTGGGCGGATCCGCGAACACCGGGGAGCTGTTTTTT
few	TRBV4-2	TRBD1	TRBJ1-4	CASSQVSGQGGEKLFF	TGTGCCAGCAGCCAAGTATCGGGACAGGGCGGGGAAAAACTGTTTTTT
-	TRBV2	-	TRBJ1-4	CASRTGADYEKLFF	TGTGCCAGCAGGACGGGGGCCGATTATGAAAAACTGTTTTTT
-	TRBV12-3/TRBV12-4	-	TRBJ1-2	CASSSLIGGGYTF	TGTGCCAGCAGTTCCCTTATCGGGGGGGGCTACACCTTC
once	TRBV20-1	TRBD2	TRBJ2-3	CSARDSLAATDTQYF	TGCAGTGCTAGAGATTCCCTAGCGGCCACAGATACGCAGTATTTT